This is a list of T cell receptor beta chains from one sample in a study of cytomegalovirus exposure and HLA in healthy donors. Clones were sequenced by immunoSEQ multiplex PCR, and TCRdb holds only the in-frame ones, with some missing. There are over 110,000 clones in the sample; roughly 90% occur only once, and 2.9% lies in the top ten. Sequencing was carried out using PBMCs. The receptors shown here come from a man younger than 35 in good health and CMV-seronegative. CDR3s include the opening cysteine and the closing phenylalanine or tryptophan. Each record gives: J gene, clone size, V gene, CDR3 length, D gene, CDR3 protein. The D gene is left open where the match is weak. Only some rows state a clone size, as once, few, many or a class for expanded clones.

j_call: TRBJ1-6
clone_size: NA
v_call: TRBV6-6
cdr3_length: 14
d_call: NA
cdr3_aa: CASIRTPANSPLHF

j_call: TRBJ2-5
clone_size: once
v_call: TRBV7-7
cdr3_length: 14
d_call: NA
cdr3_aa: CASSLLGLRETQYF

j_call: TRBJ2-5
clone_size: NA
v_call: TRBV5-4
cdr3_length: 15
d_call: NA
cdr3_aa: CASSLATGDQETQYF

j_call: TRBJ1-5
clone_size: once
v_call: TRBV28
cdr3_length: 15
d_call: NA
cdr3_aa: CASRPSGGRDQPQHF

j_call: TRBJ1-4
clone_size: NA
v_call: TRBV11-2
cdr3_length: 15
d_call: TRBD1
cdr3_aa: CASSLTGGYREKLFF

j_call: TRBJ2-3
clone_size: once
v_call: TRBV5-1
cdr3_length: 17
d_call: TRBD2
cdr3_aa: CASSVTSGGTSTDTQYF

j_call: TRBJ1-2
clone_size: NA
v_call: TRBV19
cdr3_length: 14
d_call: NA
cdr3_aa: CASTFTGGAGGYTF

j_call: TRBJ2-1
clone_size: NA
v_call: TRBV2
cdr3_length: 16
d_call: TRBD2
cdr3_aa: CASSSYGGSTYNEQFF

j_call: TRBJ2-5
clone_size: NA
v_call: TRBV9
cdr3_length: 15
d_call: TRBD2
cdr3_aa: CASSIAGRAGETQYF

j_call: TRBJ2-1
clone_size: NA
v_call: TRBV27
cdr3_length: 16
d_call: NA
cdr3_aa: CASSLSHGLRVNEQFF

j_call: TRBJ2-2
clone_size: NA
v_call: TRBV7-9
cdr3_length: 15
d_call: NA
cdr3_aa: CASSPAAGAGGELFF

j_call: TRBJ2-6
clone_size: NA
v_call: TRBV19
cdr3_length: 16
d_call: TRBD2
cdr3_aa: CASSIVGRGGANVLTF

j_call: TRBJ2-7
clone_size: few
v_call: TRBV27
cdr3_length: 12
d_call: NA
cdr3_aa: CASSTGTYEQYF

j_call: TRBJ2-1
clone_size: NA
v_call: TRBV6-4
cdr3_length: 18
d_call: TRBD2
cdr3_aa: CASSKVAGPEFSYNEQFF

j_call: TRBJ2-4
clone_size: NA
v_call: TRBV19
cdr3_length: 13
d_call: NA
cdr3_aa: CASSPPGGNIQYF

j_call: TRBJ2-1
clone_size: NA
v_call: TRBV7-7
cdr3_length: 14
d_call: TRBD1
cdr3_aa: CASSSGTGVNEQFF

j_call: TRBJ2-5
clone_size: NA
v_call: TRBV2
cdr3_length: 13
d_call: TRBD1
cdr3_aa: CASRGQRQETQYF

j_call: TRBJ2-7
clone_size: few
v_call: TRBV2
cdr3_length: 12
d_call: NA
cdr3_aa: CASSAGWDEQYF

j_call: TRBJ1-1
clone_size: NA
v_call: TRBV25-1
cdr3_length: 11
d_call: NA
cdr3_aa: CASSVRTEAFF

j_call: TRBJ1-2
clone_size: NA
v_call: TRBV6-5
cdr3_length: 13
d_call: NA
cdr3_aa: CASSPKGENGYTF

j_call: TRBJ2-1
clone_size: NA
v_call: TRBV5-1
cdr3_length: 14
d_call: NA
cdr3_aa: CASSYVGGGDEQFF

j_call: TRBJ1-5
clone_size: once
v_call: TRBV7-9
cdr3_length: 16
d_call: NA
cdr3_aa: CASSLQGPRGNQPQHF

j_call: TRBJ2-2
clone_size: NA
v_call: TRBV4-2
cdr3_length: 17
d_call: NA
cdr3_aa: CASSQAFAGPNTGELFF

j_call: TRBJ2-5
clone_size: NA
v_call: TRBV30
cdr3_length: 12
d_call: NA
cdr3_aa: CAWRGRKETQYF

j_call: TRBJ2-5
clone_size: NA
v_call: TRBV4-3
cdr3_length: 16
d_call: TRBD1
cdr3_aa: CASSRHYGQGGETQYF

j_call: TRBJ2-7
clone_size: NA
v_call: TRBV27
cdr3_length: 15
d_call: NA
cdr3_aa: CASSLEGTLTYEQYF

j_call: TRBJ2-1
clone_size: NA
v_call: TRBV4-1
cdr3_length: 17
d_call: TRBD2
cdr3_aa: CASSLGLAGGPYNEQFF

j_call: TRBJ2-7
clone_size: NA
v_call: TRBV10-1
cdr3_length: 13
d_call: NA
cdr3_aa: CASRVGPWDEQYF

j_call: TRBJ2-7
clone_size: NA
v_call: TRBV7-8
cdr3_length: 17
d_call: NA
cdr3_aa: CASSSRGRRSSSYEQYF

j_call: TRBJ1-1
clone_size: NA
v_call: TRBV2
cdr3_length: 14
d_call: TRBD1
cdr3_aa: CASSSQGAGTEAFF

j_call: TRBJ2-6
clone_size: NA
v_call: TRBV19
cdr3_length: 15
d_call: TRBD1
cdr3_aa: CASSPDREGANVLTF

j_call: TRBJ2-2
clone_size: NA
v_call: TRBV6-6
cdr3_length: 16
d_call: NA
cdr3_aa: CASISTRDLGTGELFF

j_call: TRBJ2-2
clone_size: NA
v_call: TRBV5-6
cdr3_length: 19
d_call: TRBD2
cdr3_aa: CASSFWYSWGLADTGELFF

j_call: TRBJ1-1
clone_size: NA
v_call: TRBV19
cdr3_length: 14
d_call: NA
cdr3_aa: CASSATLTNTEAFF

j_call: TRBJ1-4
clone_size: NA
v_call: TRBV28
cdr3_length: 14
d_call: NA
cdr3_aa: CASIRGGINEKLFF

j_call: TRBJ2-1
clone_size: NA
v_call: TRBV5-1
cdr3_length: 15
d_call: TRBD1
cdr3_aa: CASSSERTGVNEQFF

j_call: TRBJ2-7
clone_size: NA
v_call: TRBV6-6
cdr3_length: 12
d_call: NA
cdr3_aa: CASSAQGIEQYF

j_call: TRBJ2-7
clone_size: NA
v_call: TRBV7-9
cdr3_length: 14
d_call: NA
cdr3_aa: CASSPEVQGYEQYF